These 28 T cell receptor beta chains were all obtained from the same sample, sequenced in a study of early T cells in non-severe SARS-CoV-2 infection. TCRdb used MiXCR to reprocess the 5' RACE reads, holding one entry per CDR3 protein. The sample has about 70,000 distinct CDR3 sequences, roughly 15% seen once. The input for sequencing was whole blood, taken at baseline. The receptor set was obtained from an adult who was a healthcare worker with PCR-confirmed SARS-CoV-2 infection or an uninfected control (not recorded which).

This rearrangement joins TRBV3-1 to TRBJ1-6, with a possible D match to TRBD1 (5 bases). CDR3 length: 15 residues. The germline V and J ends were trimmed by 2 bases and 10 bases, with 15 bases remaining between them. Germline V gene sequence: CDR1 LGHDT, CDR2 YNNKEL (reference sequence). The CDR3: CASSQYLAGPSPLHF. Here the CDR3 DNA reads TGTGCCAGCAGCCAATACCTAGCGGGGCCCTCACCCCTCCACTTT.

This clonotype appeared a few times. The V gene is TRBV27, the J gene TRBJ2-1, with 10 positions matching TRBD2. CDR1 and CDR2 (germline): MNHEY, SMNVEV (reference sequence). Germline trimming cut 6 bases from V and 9 bases from J; bases unmatched to any gene: 11. The CDR3 runs to 15 residues. The CDR3: CASSPSGSLFGEQFF. CDR3 bases: TGTGCCAGCAGCCCTAGCGGGAGTCTATTCGGTGAGCAGTTCTTC.

The chain links TRBV7-6 to TRBJ2-2; D is possibly TRBD1 or TRBD2 (5 bases each). CDR1 SGHVS and CDR2 FNYEAQ come from the germline V gene. This CDR3 has 18 residues. Trimming removed 4 bases at V and 3 bases at J, with 21 bases between. CDR3 nucleotides: TGTGCCAGCAGCTACTCGGGACCCTCGAGCCTAGACACCGGGGAGCTGTTTTTT. Translation gives CASSYSGPSSLDTGELFF.

The CDR3 reads CASSLTGQQETQYF. The DNA for the CDR3 is TGTGCCAGCAGCCTAACGGGACAGCAAGAGACCCAGTACTTC. The chain combines TRBV9 with TRBJ2-5, with TRBD1 identical over 7 bases. CDR1 is SGDLS and CDR2 is YYNGEE in the germline V gene. The CDR3 runs 14 residues. V gave up 4 bases and J gave up 2 bases; unmatched junction bases: 5.

The rearrangement links TRBV5-1 to TRBJ1-1, with TRBD1 matching 8 bases. The CDR3 has 15 amino acids. CDR1 is SGHRS, CDR2 YFSETQ, per germline. Trimming removed 5 bases from V and 5 bases from J; junction bases left unmatched: 11. CDR3 amino acids: CASRSDRGWRTEAFF. CDR3 nucleotide sequence: TGCGCCAGCAGGTCCGACAGGGGTTGGAGGACTGAAGCTTTCTTT.

This clonotype has ten or more counts. This sequence joins TRBV5-1 and TRBJ2-3; 9 bases align to TRBD2. The CDR3 extends over 18 amino acids. The trim removed 0 bases at V and 2 bases at J, leaving 10 bases unmatched. Germline values: CDR1 SGHRS, CDR2 YFSETQ. CDR3 amino acids: CASSLGGSSGAYTDTQYF. In DNA, the CDR3 is TGCGCCAGCAGCTTGGGCGGGTCTAGCGGGGCTTACACAGATACGCAGTATTTT.

This clonotype has only a few counts. This sequence joins TRBV7-9 and TRBJ2-5; no reliable D call. Germline CDR1 and CDR2: SEHNR and FQNEAQ (reference sequence). CDR3 length: 12 residues. V shed 5 bases and J shed 3 bases, with 7 bases lying between them. The CDR3 DNA follows: TGTGCCAGCAGCCGATTCGAAGAGACCCAGTACTTC. Protein: CASSRFEETQYF.

This chain joins TRBV5-1 and TRBJ2-1; 10 positions match TRBD2. The germline V gene has CDR1 SGHRS and CDR2 YFSETQ. The junction had 4 bases not matched to a gene; V was cut back by 5 bases and J by 5 bases. The CDR3 has 14 amino acids. The CDR3 DNA is TGCGCCAGCAGGCTAGCGGGAGCGGACAATGAGCAGTTCTTC. It specifies CASRLAGADNEQFF.

This chain uses TRBV19 with TRBJ2-3; TRBD2 might be the D (5 bases). Germline-derived CDR1 and CDR2 are LNHDA and SQIVND (reference sequence). The CDR3 spans 15 residues. Trimming stripped 5 bases from V and 4 bases from J, with 16 bases between. CDR3 DNA sequence: TGTGCCAGTAGTTCCACTAGTTGGATTGCAGATACGCAGTATTTT. Protein: CASSSTSWIADTQYF.

This clonotype was seen a few times. The chain combines TRBV20-1 with TRBJ1-5, with D unclear. The germline CDR1 and CDR2 sequences are DFQATT and SNEGSKA (reference sequence). This CDR3 has 13 residues. The germline V and J ends were trimmed by 2 bases and 1 base, with 6 bases remaining between them. The CDR3, as DNA: TGCAGTGCTAGACGGTGGAGCAATCAGCCCCAGCATTTT. Translating gives CSARRWSNQPQHF.

This clonotype was counted only a few times. The rearrangement links TRBV18 to TRBJ1-3, with D perhaps matching TRBD1 (6 bases). This CDR3 is built from 16 residues. Germline CDR1 KGHSH, CDR2 LQKENI. V was pared by 5 bases and J by 0 bases, with 14 bases between. The CDR3 reads CASSSAGDFSGNTIYF. As DNA, the CDR3 is TGTGCCAGCTCATCTGCAGGGGACTTCTCTGGAAACACCATATATTTT.

This clonotype was seen a few times. V and J are TRBV7-2 and TRBJ2-3; TRBD2 matches 7 bases. CDR3 size: 14 residues. J was trimmed by 5 bases and V by 0 bases; bases with no gene match: 2. Germline V gene data show CDR1 as SGHTA and CDR2 as FQGNSA. The CDR3 protein is CASSLAGGIDTQYF. DNA for the CDR3: TGTGCCAGCAGCTTAGCGGGGGGGATAGATACGCAGTATTTT. Variable domain in full (rest from reference TRBV7-2 and TRBJ2-3): GAGVSQSPSNKVTEKGKDVELRCDPISGHTALYWYRQSLGQGLEFLIYFQGNSAPDKSGLPSDRFSAERTGGSVSTLTIQRTQQEDSAVYLCASSLAGGIDTQYFGPGTRLTVL.

This clonotype was observed many times. The V and J genes are TRBV7-9 and TRBJ2-1; 10 bases fit TRBD2. The length of the CDR3 is 15 residues. V dropped 1 base and J dropped 4; count of bases not matched to a gene: 1. Germline CDR1 and CDR2: SEHNR and FQNEAQ (reference sequence). CDR3 loop: CASSLELAGYNEQFF. In nucleotides, the CDR3 is TGTGCCAGCAGCTTAGAACTAGCGGGATACAATGAGCAGTTCTTC.

The rearrangement joins TRBV19 to TRBJ2-5, with D unclear. The CDR3 runs to 13 residues. V gave up 2 bases and J gave up 0 bases, with 4 bases separating them. Germline CDR1 reads LNHDA; CDR2 reads SQIVND (reference sequence). The CDR3 sequence: CASSISHQETQYF. DNA of the CDR3: TGTGCCAGTAGTATAAGTCACCAAGAGACCCAGTACTTC.

This clonotype was seen repeatedly, ten times or more. V is TRBV29-1 and J is TRBJ2-2, with no clear D. Germline loops: CDR1 SQVTM, CDR2 ANQGSEA. The ends were cut back, 6 bases at V and 1 base at J, with 3 bases in the middle. The CDR3 has 11 amino acids. CDR3 protein: CSVKNTGELFF. CDR3 coding DNA: TGCAGCGTGAAGAACACCGGGGAGCTGTTTTTT.

The CDR3 spells CASSIGLANEGETQYF. CDR3 DNA sequence: TGCGCCAGCAGCATCGGACTAGCCAACGAGGGGGAGACCCAGTACTTC. This chain connects TRBV5-1 to TRBJ2-5; the match to TRBD2 covers 8 bases. This CDR3 has 16 amino acids. Germline-derived CDR1 and CDR2 are SGHRS and YFSETQ. Unmatched junction bases numbered 13, after V lost 4 bases and J lost 5 bases.

In its sample, this clonotype was seen a few times. The chain is built from TRBV18 and TRBJ2-5; TRBD2 agrees at 7 bases. The V gene end was trimmed by 0 bases and the J gene end by 5 bases; junction bases not matched to a gene: 3. Germline CDR1 reads KGHSH; CDR2 reads LQKENI. This CDR3 region has 14 residues. The CDR3 bases are TGTGCCAGCTCACCACCGACTAGCAGTGAGACCCAGTACTTC. Protein sequence: CASSPPTSSETQYF.

There are a few counts of this clonotype. The chain's CDR3 is CASSLKNEQFF. Written as DNA, the CDR3 is TGTGCCAGCAGCTTAAAGAATGAGCAGTTCTTC. The chain links TRBV11-1 to TRBJ2-1; D is unresolved. CDR3 size: 11 residues. V was trimmed by 2 bases and J by 7 bases, leaving 3 bases between them. CDR1 and CDR2 from the germline V gene are SGHAT and FQDESV (reference sequence).

This clonotype was counted between two and nine times. The chain carries TRBV28 and TRBJ2-1; 9 bases match TRBD1. J lost 4 bases, V lost 7 bases, and 2 bases had no gene match. Germline CDR1 MDHEN, CDR2 SYDVKM. The CDR3 consists of 13 residues. The CDR3 reads CASKQGAYNEQFF. In DNA, the CDR3 is TGTGCCAGCAAACAGGGGGCGTACAATGAGCAGTTCTTC. The full variable domain, with the rest looked up from reference TRBV28 and TRBJ2-1, is DVKVTQSSRYLVKRTGEKVFLECVQDMDHENMFWYRQDPGLGLRLIYFSYDVKMKEKGDIPEGYSVSREKKERFSLILESASTNQTSMYLCASKQGAYNEQFFGPGTRLTVL.

The gene calls are TRBV18 and TRBJ2-1; either TRBD1 or TRBD2 may fit D (5 bases each). The CDR3 contains 15 residues. Trimming removed 2 bases at V and 5 bases at J, with 13 bases between. The V gene's germline CDR1 is KGHSH and CDR2 LQKENI. The CDR3 is CASSPGTERNNEQFF. In DNA form, the CDR3 reads TGTGCCAGCTCACCAGGGACGGAGAGGAACAATGAGCAGTTCTTC. The full variable domain, rest sourced from reference TRBV18 and TRBJ2-1, is NAGVMQNPRHLVRRRGQEARLRCSPMKGHSHVYWYRQLPEEGLKFMVYLQKENIIDESGMPKERFSAEFPKEGPSILRIQQVVRGDSAAYFCASSPGTERNNEQFFGPGTRLTVL.

This clonotype showed up just a few times. V usage is TRBV30 and J usage is TRBJ2-4; D is unresolved. CDR1 and CDR2 from the germline V gene are GTSNPN and SVGIG (reference sequence). CDR3 length: 13 amino acids. The CDR3 DNA reads TGTGCATCCTCGTCCATGGCCAAAAACATTCAGTACTTC. It yields the protein CASSSMAKNIQYF.

This clonotype showed up many times. V and J are TRBV28 and TRBJ2-1; no reliable D call. V lost 6 bases and J lost 5, with 20 bases in between. CDR3 length: 16 residues. Germline V gene lookup returns CDR1 MDHEN and CDR2 SYDVKM. CDR3 region: CASSSPFTPGHNEQFF. CDR3 DNA: TGTGCCAGCAGCTCCCCCTTTACGCCGGGCCACAATGAGCAGTTCTTC.

This chain links TRBV11-1 with TRBJ1-2; D perhaps matches TRBD1 (5 bases). Per germline, CDR1 SGHAT and CDR2 FQDESV (reference sequence). The CDR3 consists of 12 residues. Trimming removed 4 bases at V and 6 bases at J, with 9 bases between. Here the CDR3 DNA reads TGTGCCAGCAGCTCGGAAGGGGATGGCTACACCTTC. Translation gives CASSSEGDGYTF. The full variable domain, in which reference TRBV11-1 and TRBJ1-2 provide the parts outside the CDR3, is EAEVAQSPRYKITEKSQAVAFWCDPISGHATLYWYRQILGQGPELLVQFQDESVVDDSQLPKDRFSAERLKGVDSTLKIQPAELGDSAMYLCASSSEGDGYTFGSGTRLTVV.

This clonotype showed up many times. The J gene is TRBJ1-5, the V gene TRBV5-1; D unresolved. The V and J ends lost 0 bases and 4 bases respectively, with 11 bases between them. This CDR3 is 15 amino acids long. From germline, CDR1 is SGHRS and CDR2 YFSETQ. The CDR3 loop is CASSLVYGANQPQHF. DNA of the CDR3: TGCGCCAGCAGCTTGGTGTATGGTGCGAATCAGCCCCAGCATTTT.

This clonotype was found a few times. This chain uses TRBV7-3 with TRBJ2-7, with D hard to call. The V end lost 2 bases, the J end lost 3 bases, and 8 bases lay between the germline ends. Germline CDR1 is SGHTA and CDR2 is FQGTGA. This CDR3 spans 13 amino acids. In DNA form, the CDR3 reads TGTGCCAGCAGCTTAGGGCCCCACTACGAGCAGTACTTC. This codes for CASSLGPHYEQYF.

CDR3 residues: CASSLGQGRKKLFF. CDR3 in DNA: TGTGCCAGCAGCTTGGGACAGGGGCGGAAAAAACTGTTTTTT. J is TRBJ1-4 and V is TRBV7-2; TRBD1 aligns across 10 bases. The V and J ends lost 3 bases and 9 bases, in that order; junction bases with no gene match: 4. This CDR3 comprises 14 residues. CDR1 SGHTA and CDR2 FQGNSA come from the germline V gene.

This clonotype has a handful of counts. The chain is built from TRBV5-1 and TRBJ2-2, with a possible D match to TRBD1 (6 bases). Germline loops: CDR1 SGHRS, CDR2 YFSETQ. Trimming left V 0 bases short and J 5 bases short, with 17 bases between. The CDR3 is 17 residues long. DNA of the CDR3: TGCGCCAGCAGCTTGGGACAGGAGGTGCCCCCGACCGGGGAGCTGTTTTTT. Translation gives CASSLGQEVPPTGELFF.

The sample holds a few counts of this clonotype. This chain uses TRBV20-1 with TRBJ1-6, with D possibly being TRBD1 (6 bases). The length of the CDR3 is 13 residues. Germline CDR1 and CDR2: DFQATT and SNEGSKA (reference sequence). With 3 bases removed from V and 5 bases from J, the gap between germline ends came to 8 bases. In DNA form, the CDR3 reads TGCAGTGCTAGGGGACACAATAATTCACCCCTCCACTTT. Translating gives CSARGHNNSPLHF.